This T cell receptor (beta chain) was found in a study of shared clonotypes between healthy human individuals. A note on this clone: What it binds is unknown.

Generated by immunoSEQ multiplex PCR, the TCRdb table keeps only in-frame clones and is missing some. Found here are 2 million to 2.5 million clones, 93% of them singletons; the top ten hold about 0.39%. Study results and limitations: Non-shared clonotypes displayed generation probabilities falling below those of clonotypes present in all four donors. The authors expected sequencing depth to affect clonotype sharing among donors. The represented genetic and exposure-history diversity was limited by the small number of donors.

Germline loops: CDR1 SGHRS, CDR2 YFSETQ. V lost 6 bases to trimming and J lost 0 bases, with 19 bases between them. The CDR3 consists of 18 residues. Specimen: naive CD4+ T cells from PBMCs. Subset defined: CD45RA+ positively selected. The rearrangement joins TRBV5-1 to TRBJ2-6, with D unclear. This sequence originates from a man younger than 30 in good health. Some clones in this sample may be carry-over from other donors' samples. The CDR3 here is CASTFGRSPLSGANVLTF. The CDR3 nucleotides read TGCGCCAGCACCTTCGGCAGGTCACCACTCTCTGGGGCCAACGTCCTGACTTTC.